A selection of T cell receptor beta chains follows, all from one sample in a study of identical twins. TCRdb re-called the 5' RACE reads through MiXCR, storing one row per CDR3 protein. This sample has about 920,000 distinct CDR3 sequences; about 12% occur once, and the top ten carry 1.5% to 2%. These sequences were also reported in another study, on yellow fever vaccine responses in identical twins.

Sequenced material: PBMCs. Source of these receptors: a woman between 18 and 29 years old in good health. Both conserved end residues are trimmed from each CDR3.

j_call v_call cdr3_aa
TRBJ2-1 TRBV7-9 ASSLLGDNEQF
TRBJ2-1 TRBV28 VSSFRKTSSGNEQF
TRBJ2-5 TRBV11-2 ASSRGLAEQETQY
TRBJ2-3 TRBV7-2 ASSPGPAPDTQY
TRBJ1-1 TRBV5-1 ASSPPERGNTEAF
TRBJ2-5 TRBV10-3 ATRTGTFEETQY
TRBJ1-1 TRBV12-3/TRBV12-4 ASARGWTEAF
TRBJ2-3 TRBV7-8 ASSFLDTYTDTQY
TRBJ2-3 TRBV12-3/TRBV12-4 ASSSLRLTDTQY
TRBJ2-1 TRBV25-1 ASTALGEEHTLYNEQF
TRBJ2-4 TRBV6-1 ASSEIVRLAKNIQY
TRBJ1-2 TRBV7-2 ASSLAGQGGVYGYT
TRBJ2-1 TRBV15 ATSGGQGSYNEQF
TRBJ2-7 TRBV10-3 AISQDGYEQY
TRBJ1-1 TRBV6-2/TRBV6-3 ASSYLGTALLNTEAF
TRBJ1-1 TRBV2 ASSPRFYDTEAF
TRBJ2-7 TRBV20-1 SARRGTGGFDEQY
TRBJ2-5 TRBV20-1 SAPGRPFETQY
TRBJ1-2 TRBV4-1 ASSQETSPGYGYT
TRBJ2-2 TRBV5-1 ASSLGALAQELF
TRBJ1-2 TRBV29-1 SVVSGDYGYT
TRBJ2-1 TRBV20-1 SARDGYPSDNEQF
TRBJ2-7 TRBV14 ASSQVAGIYEQY
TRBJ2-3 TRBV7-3 ASSLSVIADTQY
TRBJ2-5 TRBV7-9 ASSVGSGGIQETQY
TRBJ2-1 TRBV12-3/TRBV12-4 ASRAGHLPGGEQF
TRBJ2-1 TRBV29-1 SASTNSYNEQF
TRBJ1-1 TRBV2 ASSITEAF
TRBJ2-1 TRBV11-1 ASPGQGKVGQTYNEQF
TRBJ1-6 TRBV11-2 ASSLELGANSPLH
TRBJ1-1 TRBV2 ASSPIEGEAF
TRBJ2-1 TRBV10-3 AISEGQGDEQF
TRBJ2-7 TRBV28 ASSLWTGGYEQY
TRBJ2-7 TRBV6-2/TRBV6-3 ASRYTGSYEQY
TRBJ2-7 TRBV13 ASSSRASSYEQY
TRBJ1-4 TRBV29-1 SVEGGESNEKLF
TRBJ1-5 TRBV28 ASRGIGQPQH
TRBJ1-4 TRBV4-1 ASSQLKGGREKLF
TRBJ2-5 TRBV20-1 SAPGLAGETQY
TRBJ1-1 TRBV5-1 ASSLGQGYNVEAF
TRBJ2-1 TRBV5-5 ASSSWLINEQF
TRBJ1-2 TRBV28 ASSDTWVSYGYT
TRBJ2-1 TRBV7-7 ASSPGLLGDNEQF
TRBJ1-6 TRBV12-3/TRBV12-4 ASSLGQGSPLH
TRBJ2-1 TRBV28 ASSGASGREVFEQF
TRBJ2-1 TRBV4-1 ASSQDPSGSSNEQF
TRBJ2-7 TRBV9 ASSVGTGPTPEQY
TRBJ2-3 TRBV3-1 ASSPGLAPDTQY
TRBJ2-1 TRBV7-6 ASSSGTGGSEQF
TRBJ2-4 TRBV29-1 SVGQGYFQY
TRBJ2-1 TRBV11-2 ASSLLHYNEQF
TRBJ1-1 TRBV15 ATSEDRGGRRVRI
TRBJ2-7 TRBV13 ASSLGRVGRALHEQY